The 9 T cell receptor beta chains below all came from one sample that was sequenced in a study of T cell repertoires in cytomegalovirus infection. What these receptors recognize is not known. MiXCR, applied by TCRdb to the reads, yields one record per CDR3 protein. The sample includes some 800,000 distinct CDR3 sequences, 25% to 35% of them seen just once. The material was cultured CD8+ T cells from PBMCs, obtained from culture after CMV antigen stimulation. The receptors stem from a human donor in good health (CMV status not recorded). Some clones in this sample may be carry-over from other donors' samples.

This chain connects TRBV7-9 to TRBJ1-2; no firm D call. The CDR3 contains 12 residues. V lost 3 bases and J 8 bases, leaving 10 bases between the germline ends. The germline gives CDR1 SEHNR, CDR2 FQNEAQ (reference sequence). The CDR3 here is CASSLDRKGYTF. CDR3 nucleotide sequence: TGTGCCAGCAGCTTGGATCGGAAGGGCTACACCTTC.

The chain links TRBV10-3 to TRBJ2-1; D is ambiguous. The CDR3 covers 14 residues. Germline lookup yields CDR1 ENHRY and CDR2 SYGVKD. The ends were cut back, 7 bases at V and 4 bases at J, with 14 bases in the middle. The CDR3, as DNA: TGTGCCATCACGGCGGAGCCCTCTTACAATGAGCAGTTCTTC. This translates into CAITAEPSYNEQFF.

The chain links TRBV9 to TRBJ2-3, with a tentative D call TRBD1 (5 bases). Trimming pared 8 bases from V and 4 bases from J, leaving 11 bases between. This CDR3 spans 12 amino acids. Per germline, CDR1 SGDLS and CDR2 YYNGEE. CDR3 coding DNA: TGTGCCAGTAGTGTAGGGGCAGATACGCAGTATTTT. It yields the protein CASSVGADTQYF.

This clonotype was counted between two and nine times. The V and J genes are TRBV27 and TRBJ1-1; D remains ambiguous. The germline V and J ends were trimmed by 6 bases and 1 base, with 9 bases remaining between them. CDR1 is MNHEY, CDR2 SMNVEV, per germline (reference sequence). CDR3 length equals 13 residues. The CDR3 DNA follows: TGTGCCAGCAGGATAGGTGGGAACACTGAAGCTTTCTTT. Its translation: CASRIGGNTEAFF.

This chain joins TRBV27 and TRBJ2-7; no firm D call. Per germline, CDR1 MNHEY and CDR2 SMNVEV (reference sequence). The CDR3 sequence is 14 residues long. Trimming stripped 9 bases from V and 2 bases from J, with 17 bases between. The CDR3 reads CASINRNQPYEQYF. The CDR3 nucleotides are TGTGCCAGTATTAATCGCAACCAACCCTACGAGCAGTACTTC.

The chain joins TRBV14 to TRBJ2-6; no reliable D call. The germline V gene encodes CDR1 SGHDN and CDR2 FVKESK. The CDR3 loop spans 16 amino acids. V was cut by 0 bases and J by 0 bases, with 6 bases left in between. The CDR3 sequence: CASSQDSDSGANVLTF. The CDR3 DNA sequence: TGTGCCAGCAGCCAAGACAGTGACTCTGGGGCCAACGTCCTGACTTTC.

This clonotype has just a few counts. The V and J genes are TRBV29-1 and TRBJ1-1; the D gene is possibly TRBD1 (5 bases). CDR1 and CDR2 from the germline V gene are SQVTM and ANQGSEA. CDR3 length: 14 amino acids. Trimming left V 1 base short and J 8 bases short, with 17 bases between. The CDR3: CSVEGPRGGGEAFF. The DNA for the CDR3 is TGCAGCGTTGAAGGCCCCCGGGGTGGGGGAGAAGCTTTCTTT.

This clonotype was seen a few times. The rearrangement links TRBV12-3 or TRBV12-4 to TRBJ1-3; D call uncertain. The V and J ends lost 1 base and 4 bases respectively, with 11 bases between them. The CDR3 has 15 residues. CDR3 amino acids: CASSLVTIFGNTIYF. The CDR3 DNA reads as TGTGCCAGCAGTTTAGTGACGATTTTCGGAAACACCATATATTTT.

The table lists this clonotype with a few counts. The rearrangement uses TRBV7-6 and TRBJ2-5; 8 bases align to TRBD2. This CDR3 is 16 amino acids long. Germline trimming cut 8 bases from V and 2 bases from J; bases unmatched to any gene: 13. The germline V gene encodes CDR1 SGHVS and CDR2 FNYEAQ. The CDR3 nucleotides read TGTGCCAGCGCCCAAGGACTAGCAGATTCTCAAGAGACCCAGTACTTC. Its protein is CASAQGLADSQETQYF.